The sequence of this T cell receptor beta chain was determined in a study of T cell responses to AZD1222 COVID-19 vaccine. The wider study: Samples with a second dose at about 4 or about 12 weeks were pooled together.

General study findings and limits: All repertoire sampling was performed exclusively after the peak T cell response. Clonal diversity may have been underestimated, and the donors were mostly white British, with more females than males. Just a handful of AZD1222 recipients tested seropositive at baseline.

About this clone: Its matching antigen is unknown.

Some clones are missing from TCRdb's copy, which holds only in-frame ones; the method was immunoSEQ multiplex PCR. The sample yields 95,000 to 150,000 clones, around 88% seen once. The TCR comes from an adult in good health. Sequences were derived from peripheral blood, sampled on day 0 of AZD1222 vaccination.

CDR3 nucleotides: TGTGCCAGCAGCGACTCCGGGACGGGGGGCTATGGCTACACCTTC. Translated: CASSDSGTGGYGYTF. This chain links TRBV13 with TRBJ1-2; maybe TRBD1 (5 bases). Trimming left V 5 bases short and J 4 bases short, with 17 bases between. Per the germline V gene, CDR1 is PRHDT and CDR2 is FYEKMQ (reference sequence). This CDR3 spans 15 amino acids.